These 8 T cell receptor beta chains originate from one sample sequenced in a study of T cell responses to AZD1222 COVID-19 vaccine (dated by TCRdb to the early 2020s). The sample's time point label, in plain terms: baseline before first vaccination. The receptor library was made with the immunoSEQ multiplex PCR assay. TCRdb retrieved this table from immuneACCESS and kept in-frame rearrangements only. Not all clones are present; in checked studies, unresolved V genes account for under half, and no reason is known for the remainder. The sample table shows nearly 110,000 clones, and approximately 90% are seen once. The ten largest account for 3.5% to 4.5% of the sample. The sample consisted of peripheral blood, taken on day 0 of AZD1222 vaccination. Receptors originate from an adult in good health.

CDR3 sequence: CASGLVGGNTIYF. The CDR3 nucleotides are TGTGCTAGTGGTTTGGTCGGTGGAAACACCATATATTTT. The chain employs TRBV12-5 and TRBJ1-3; D not resolved. The CDR3 loop spans 13 amino acids. Trimming took 0 bases from V and 3 from J, leaving 3 bases between them. From germline, CDR1 is LGHNT and CDR2 FRNRAP.

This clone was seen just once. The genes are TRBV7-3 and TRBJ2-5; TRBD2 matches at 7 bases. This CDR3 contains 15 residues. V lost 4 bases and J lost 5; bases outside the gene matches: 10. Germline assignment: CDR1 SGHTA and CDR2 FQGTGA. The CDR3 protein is CASSWTSKFVETQYF. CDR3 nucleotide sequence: TGTGCCAGCAGCTGGACTAGTAAGTTTGTGGAGACCCAGTACTTC.

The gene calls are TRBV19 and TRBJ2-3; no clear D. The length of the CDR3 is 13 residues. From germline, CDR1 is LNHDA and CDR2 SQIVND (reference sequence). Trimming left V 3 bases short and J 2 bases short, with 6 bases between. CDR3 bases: TGTGCCAGTAGTATCCTTCTCACAGATACGCAGTATTTT. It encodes CASSILLTDTQYF.

CDR3 sequence (DNA): TGTGCCAGCTCAGAGAACAGGGTGAGCTCTGGAAACACCATATATTTT. Its translation is CASSENRVSSGNTIYF. J is TRBJ1-3 and V is TRBV18; possibly TRBD1 for D (6 bases). CDR3 length equals 16 residues. Trimming shortened V by 5 bases and J by 0 bases, and 14 bases separated the two germline ends. Germline V lookup: CDR1 KGHSH, CDR2 LQKENI.

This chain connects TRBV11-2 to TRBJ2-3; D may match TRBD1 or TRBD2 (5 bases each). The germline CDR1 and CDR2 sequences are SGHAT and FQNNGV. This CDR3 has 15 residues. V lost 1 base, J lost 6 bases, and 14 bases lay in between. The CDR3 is CASSLGSRERDTQYF. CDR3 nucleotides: TGTGCCAGCAGCTTAGGCAGCAGGGAGAGGGATACGCAGTATTTT. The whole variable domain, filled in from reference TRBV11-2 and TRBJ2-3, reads EAGVAQSPRYKIIEKRQSVAFWCNPISGHATLYWYQQILGQGPKLLIQFQNNGVVDDSQLPKDRFSAERLKGVDSTLKIQPAKLEDSAVYLCASSLGSRERDTQYFGPGTRLTVL.

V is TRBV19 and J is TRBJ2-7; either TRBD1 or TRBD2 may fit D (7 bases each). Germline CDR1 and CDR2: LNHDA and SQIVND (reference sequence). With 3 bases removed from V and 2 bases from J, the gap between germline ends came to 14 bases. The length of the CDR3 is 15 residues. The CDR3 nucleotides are TGTGCCAGTAGTATGGGAGGGGGCGCGCCCTACGAGCAGTACTTC. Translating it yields CASSMGGGAPYEQYF. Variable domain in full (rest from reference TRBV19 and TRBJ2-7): DGGITQSPKYLFRKEGQNVTLSCEQNLNHDAMYWYRQDPGQGLRLIYYSQIVNDFQKGDIAEGYSVSREKKESFPLTVTSAQKNPTAFYLCASSMGGGAPYEQYFGPGTRLTVT.

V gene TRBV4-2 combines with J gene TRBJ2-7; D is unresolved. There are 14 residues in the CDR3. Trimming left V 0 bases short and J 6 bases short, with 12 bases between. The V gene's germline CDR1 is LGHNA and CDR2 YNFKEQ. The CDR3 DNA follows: TGTGCCAGCAGCCAAGAAGGATTTCCGGGCGAGCAGTACTTC. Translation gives CASSQEGFPGEQYF.

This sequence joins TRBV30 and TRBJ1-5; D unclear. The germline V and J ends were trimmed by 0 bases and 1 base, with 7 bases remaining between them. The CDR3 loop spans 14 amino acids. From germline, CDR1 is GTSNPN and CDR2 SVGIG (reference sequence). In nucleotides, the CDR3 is TGTGCCTGGAGTGTAGAACGGAGCAATCAGCCCCAGCATTTT. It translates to CAWSVERSNQPQHF.